The table lists the clone carrying this TCR beta chain with a few counts. Treatment defined: oral pan-JAK inhibitor, 5-10 mg twice daily. The data derive from a study of CD8+ T cells in alopecia areata. CDR3 length: 16 residues. The V gene lost 3 bases and the J gene lost 3 bases, with 17 bases spanning the gap. Germline loops: CDR1 MDHEN, CDR2 SYDVKM. Reverse transcription of extracted RNA yielded cDNA, which provided the sequencing template. Data came from immunoSEQ multiplex PCR; TCRdb stores just in-frame clones and leaves some out. The data show roughly 73,000 clones, over 25% seen once. This chain uses TRBV28 with TRBJ1-1, with D unclear. This clonotype was sampled from a human donor with alopecia areata. This sample comprised CD8+ T cells sorted from blood, obtained at week 4, from a patient treated with tofacitinib. CDR3: CASSLTTRRFDTEAFF. Written as DNA, the CDR3 is TGTGCCAGCAGTTTGACCACGCGCCGGTTCGACACTGAAGCTTTCTTT.